The clone carrying this T cell receptor beta chain came up a few times. What it binds is unknown. This CDR3 is 15 amino acids long. Trimming removed 7 bases from V and 1 base from J; junction bases left unmatched: 8. Germline assignment: CDR1 SQVTM and CDR2 ANQGSEA. This specimen belongs to a study of T cell repertoires in cytomegalovirus infection. Study-level information: Evidence of both CMV infection and a matching HLA type came from public TCR beta signatures.

One entry per CDR3 protein, called by TCRdb with MiXCR from the reads. This sample has a few hundred thousand distinct CDR3 sequences, with approximately 15% found just once. Study-wide results and limits: Predominance within the ex vivo response was attributable to HLA-C-restricted CMV-specific TCR beta clonotypes. Identification of carriers of CMV plus the relevant HLA was achieved through cumulative public TCR beta family frequency.

The source is a human donor in good health (CMV status not recorded). Some clones in this sample may be carry-over from other donors' samples. The genes are TRBV29-1 and TRBJ2-1, with 9 bases aligning to TRBD2. Sequencing was done on a sample of PBMCs. The CDR3 loop is CSGETSGGSYNEQFF. The CDR3, as DNA: TGCAGCGGGGAGACTAGCGGAGGGTCCTACAATGAGCAGTTCTTC.